A few counts support the clone carrying this T cell receptor beta chain. The sample belongs to a study of T-cell reconstitution after alpha-beta-depleted transplantation in children. Construction of the TCRbeta library involved unique molecular identifiers. In TCRdb, the PCR reads were re-called with MiXCR into one record per CDR3 protein. This sample has 360,000 or so distinct CDR3 sequences, with over 20% found just once. V was pared by 5 bases and J by 0 bases, with 14 bases of the junction left unmatched. The CDR3 is 17 amino acids. Germline CDR1 DFQATT, CDR2 SNEGSKA (reference sequence). The rearrangement links TRBV20-1 to TRBJ2-3; 7 nucleotides agree with TRBD1. Sequenced material: PBMCs from the stem cell graft donor, taken from the stem cell graft. The origin of this receptor is a human donor who donated a stem cell graft to a child with acute myeloid leukemia. The CDR3 region is CSAGTERARSSTDTQYF. The DNA of the CDR3 is TGCAGTGCTGGGACAGAAAGGGCGCGGTCTAGCACAGATACGCAGTATTTT.